These T cell receptor beta chains were read from a single sample in a study of post-analysis software for immune sequencing data. TCRdb itself ran the PCR reads through MiXCR, one entry per CDR3 protein. The sample lists 750,000 to 900,000 distinct CDR3 sequences, about 43% occurring once. The sequenced sample consisted of blood. These receptors originate from a girl aged 10 to 17 with multiple sclerosis. Each CDR3 is given with its conserved first and last residue. The order of the fields is D gene, clone size, J gene, V gene, CDR3 protein, CDR3 DNA. A D gene is named only where the DNA matches it firmly. Part of the rows lack a size; the others show once, few, many or a class for expanded clones.

NA | few | TRBJ1-1 | TRBV7-9 | CASSSELNTEAFF | TGTGCCAGCAGTTCGGAGCTGAACACTGAAGCTTTCTTT
NA | few | TRBJ1-2 | TRBV7-2 | CASSLASGRGYTF | TGTGCCAGCAGCTTAGCGTCGGGGCGAGGCTACACCTTC
TRBD2 | NA | TRBJ2-3 | TRBV29-1 | CSVRVGLVPDTQYF | TGCAGCGTGAGGGTGGGACTAGTCCCAGATACGCAGTATTTT
TRBD2 | few | TRBJ2-5 | TRBV6-2/TRBV6-3 | CASTRRLAGEGETQYF | TGTGCCAGCACCCGTCGACTAGCGGGAGAAGGAGAGACCCAGTACTTC
NA | NA | TRBJ1-5 | TRBV7-8 | CASSLARRQGINQPQHF | TGTGCCAGCAGCTTAGCGCGGAGGCAGGGAATTAATCAGCCCCAGCATTTT
NA | few | TRBJ2-7 | TRBV12-3/TRBV12-4 | CASRFGPGLGVYEQYF | TGTGCCAGCAGATTTGGGCCGGGATTGGGGGTCTACGAGCAGTACTTC
NA | NA | TRBJ2-7 | TRBV10-3 | CAISGPNYEQYF | TGTGCCATCAGTGGCCCGAACTACGAGCAGTACTTC
TRBD1 | NA | TRBJ2-1 | TRBV7-9 | CASRSRDRRTHNEQFF | TGTGCCAGCAGGTCCCGGGACAGGCGCACCCACAATGAGCAGTTCTTC
NA | NA | TRBJ2-5 | TRBV2 | CASKQEYQETQYF | TGTGCCAGCAAGCAGGAGTACCAAGAGACCCAGTACTTC
NA | NA | TRBJ2-5 | TRBV25-1 | CASSATGRETQYF | TGTGCCAGCAGTGCTACAGGGCGAGAGACCCAGTACTTC
NA | few | TRBJ2-6 | TRBV28 | CASTIQGTGANVLTF | TGTGCCAGCACCATACAGGGAACCGGGGCCAACGTCCTGACTTTC
NA | NA | TRBJ2-4 | TRBV29-1 | CSVEEQSNIQYF | TGCAGCGTTGAAGAACAGTCTAACATTCAGTACTTC
NA | NA | TRBJ1-2 | TRBV29-1 | CSVVERGYTF | TGCAGCGTTGTTGAAAGGGGCTACACCTTC
TRBD2 | NA | TRBJ2-3 | TRBV20-1 | CSAPVLGLVGGLAGGGTQYF | TGCAGTGCCCCCGTTCTGGGACTAGTCGGAGGACTAGCGGGAGGAGGTACGCAGTATTTT
TRBD2 | once | TRBJ2-1 | TRBV20-1 | CSAYGLAGGREQFF | TGCAGTGCATATGGACTAGCGGGAGGGCGGGAGCAGTTCTTC
NA | few | TRBJ2-3 | TRBV24-1 | CATSDFGQGASTDTQYF | TGTGCCACCAGTGATTTCGGGCAGGGTGCTAGCACAGATACGCAGTATTTT
NA | NA | TRBJ2-5 | TRBV6-2/TRBV6-3 | CASSTAPQETQYF | TGTGCCAGCAGTACCGCCCCGCAAGAGACCCAGTACTTC
NA | few | TRBJ2-3 | TRBV27 | CASSLEAVPVDTQYF | TGTGCCAGCAGTTTAGAAGCGGTGCCGGTAGATACGCAGTATTTT
NA | NA | TRBJ1-1 | TRBV30 | CAWSVVGNTEAFF | TGTGCCTGGAGTGTAGTAGGGAACACTGAAGCTTTCTTT
NA | few | TRBJ2-3 | TRBV11-2 | CASSERITQYF | TGTGCCAGCAGCGAGAGGATCACGCAGTATTTT
TRBD2 | NA | TRBJ2-7 | TRBV6-1 | CASSGVGEGSSYEQYF | TGTGCCAGCAGTGGGGTCGGGGAGGGGAGCTCCTACGAGCAGTACTTC
TRBD1 | NA | TRBJ1-5 | TRBV7-2 | CASSLVGQGYQPQHF | TGTGCCAGCAGCTTAGTGGGACAGGGGTACCAGCCCCAGCATTTT
NA | once | TRBJ2-5 | TRBV9 | CASSSERVHQETQYF | TGTGCCAGCAGCTCCGAGCGGGTGCACCAAGAGACCCAGTACTTC
NA | NA | TRBJ2-7 | TRBV9 | CASRNREGSYEQYF | TGTGCCAGCAGGAACAGGGAGGGGTCCTACGAGCAGTACTTC
TRBD2 | few | TRBJ2-7 | TRBV20-1 | CSARVPLVSGRSREQYF | TGCAGTGCTAGAGTCCCTTTGGTCAGCGGGAGATCACGCGAGCAGTACTTC
TRBD2 | few | TRBJ2-1 | TRBV6-2/TRBV6-3 | CASSSREGRNEQFF | TGTGCCAGCAGTTCCCGGGAGGGCCGGAATGAGCAGTTCTTC
TRBD2 | few | TRBJ2-7 | TRBV4-1 | CASSPAGVGYEQYF | TGCGCCAGCAGCCCCGCGGGGGTAGGGTACGAGCAGTACTTC
TRBD2 | NA | TRBJ2-3 | TRBV19 | CASSKLTSPIPDTQYF | TGTGCCAGTAGTAAATTGACTAGCCCAATCCCAGATACGCAGTATTTT
NA | few | TRBJ2-7 | TRBV5-1 | CASSRTTGSYEQYF | TGCGCCAGCAGCCGAACGACAGGCTCCTACGAGCAGTACTTC
TRBD2 | NA | TRBJ2-1 | TRBV20-1 | CSAKGLAGSYNEQFF | TGCAGTGCAAAGGGACTAGCGGGCTCCTACAATGAGCAGTTCTTC
TRBD1 | NA | TRBJ1-4 | TRBV29-1 | CSVADRGRVGEKLFF | TGCAGCGTTGCAGACAGGGGGCGTGTGGGTGAAAAACTGTTTTTT
NA | NA | TRBJ2-7 | TRBV20-1 | CSARDQAELTYEQYF | TGCAGTGCTAGAGATCAGGCAGAACTGACCTACGAGCAGTACTTC
NA | NA | TRBJ1-1 | TRBV20-1 | CSARDRLRTDTEAFF | TGCAGTGCTAGAGATCGCTTAAGGACAGACACTGAAGCTTTCTTT
NA | few | TRBJ2-1 | TRBV15 | CATSRGGGHNEQFF | TGTGCCACCAGCAGGGGTGGGGGCCACAATGAGCAGTTCTTC
NA | few | TRBJ2-6 | TRBV12-3/TRBV12-4 | CASSRGLRDSGANVLTF | TGTGCCAGCAGTCGGGGCCTAAGAGACTCTGGGGCCAACGTCCTGACTTTC
NA | once | TRBJ2-1 | TRBV11-2 | CASSLGSKNNEQFF | TGTGCCAGCAGCTTAGGGTCGAAGAACAATGAGCAGTTCTTC
NA | NA | TRBJ1-2 | TRBV24-1 | CATSDFGRVHTF | TGTGCCACCAGTGATTTTGGTAGGGTCCACACCTTC
NA | NA | TRBJ2-5 | TRBV12-3/TRBV12-4 | CASSASRAGETQYF | TGTGCCAGCAGTGCGAGCAGGGCCGGAGAGACCCAGTACTTC
NA | NA | TRBJ2-3 | TRBV18 | CASSPQTDTQYF | TGTGCCAGCTCACCACAAACGGATACGCAGTATTTT
NA | NA | TRBJ1-2 | TRBV7-9 | CASSLAPGRTYGYTF | TGTGCCAGCAGCTTAGCCCCGGGCAGGACCTATGGCTACACCTTC
NA | NA | TRBJ1-3 | TRBV4-3 | CASSQGAPGNTIYF | TGCGCCAGCAGCCAAGGGGCCCCTGGTAACACCATATATTTT
NA | NA | TRBJ2-3 | TRBV2 | CASSEDGTKYF | TGTGCCAGCAGTGAAGACGGAACGAAGTATTTT
TRBD2 | few | TRBJ2-4 | TRBV27 | CASSPGLAQIAKNIQYF | TGTGCCAGCAGTCCGGGACTAGCACAAATAGCCAAAAACATTCAGTACTTC
NA | NA | TRBJ2-3 | TRBV29-1 | CSARDLGQYF | TGCAGCGCCAGGGACTTAGGGCAGTATTTT
NA | NA | TRBJ2-3 | TRBV7-3 | CASSLMGGFTDTQYF | TGTGCCAGCAGTCTCATGGGCGGGTTCACAGATACGCAGTATTTT
NA | NA | TRBJ1-4 | TRBV27 | CASSLHRPNEKLFF | TGTGCCAGCAGTTTACACAGGCCTAATGAAAAACTGTTTTTT
TRBD2 | NA | TRBJ2-1 | TRBV6-2/TRBV6-3 | CASRDLSGTSGPASSYNEQFF | TGTGCCAGCAGAGACCTATCCGGGACTAGCGGGCCTGCTAGCTCCTACAATGAGCAGTTCTTC
NA | NA | TRBJ2-4 | TRBV12-3/TRBV12-4 | CASSFAGGQAKNIQYF | TGTGCCAGCAGTTTCGCCGGAGGACAGGCCAAAAACATTCAGTACTTC
NA | few | TRBJ2-3 | TRBV29-1 | CSGGHTDTQYF | TGCAGCGGGGGGCACACAGATACGCAGTATTTT
NA | NA | TRBJ2-5 | TRBV7-8 | CASSSKRRGGEDQETQYF | TGTGCCAGCAGTTCAAAGCGGCGGGGCGGGGAGGACCAAGAGACTCAGTACTTC
NA | NA | TRBJ2-1 | TRBV5-4 | CASSLRGQIYNEQFF | TGTGCCAGCAGCTTACGGGGGCAAATCTACAATGAGCAGTTCTTC